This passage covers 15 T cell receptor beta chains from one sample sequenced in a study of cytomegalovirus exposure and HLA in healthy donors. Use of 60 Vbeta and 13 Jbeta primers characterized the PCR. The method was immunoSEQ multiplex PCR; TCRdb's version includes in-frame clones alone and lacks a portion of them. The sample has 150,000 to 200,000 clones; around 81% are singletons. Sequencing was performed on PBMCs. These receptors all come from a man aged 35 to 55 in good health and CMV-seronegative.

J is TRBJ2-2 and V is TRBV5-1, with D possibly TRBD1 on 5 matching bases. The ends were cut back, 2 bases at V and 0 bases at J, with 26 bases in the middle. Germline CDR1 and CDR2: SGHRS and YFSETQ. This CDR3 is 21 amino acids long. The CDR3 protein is CASSLVSRTKYQTSNTGELFF. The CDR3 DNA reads TGCGCCAGCAGCTTAGTGTCGCGGACAAAGTACCAGACTTCGAACACCGGGGAGCTGTTTTTT.

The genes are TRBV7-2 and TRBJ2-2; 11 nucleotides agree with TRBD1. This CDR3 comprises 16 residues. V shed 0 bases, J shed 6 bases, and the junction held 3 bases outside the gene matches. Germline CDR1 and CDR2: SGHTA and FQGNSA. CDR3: CASSLAGQGDSGELFF. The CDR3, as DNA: TGTGCCAGCAGCTTAGCGGGACAGGGGGATTCCGGGGAGCTGTTTTTT. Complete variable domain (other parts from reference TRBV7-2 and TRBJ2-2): GAGVSQSPSNKVTEKGKDVELRCDPISGHTALYWYRQSLGQGLEFLIYFQGNSAPDKSGLPSDRFSAERTGGSVSTLTIQRTQQEDSAVYLCASSLAGQGDSGELFFGEGSRLTVL.

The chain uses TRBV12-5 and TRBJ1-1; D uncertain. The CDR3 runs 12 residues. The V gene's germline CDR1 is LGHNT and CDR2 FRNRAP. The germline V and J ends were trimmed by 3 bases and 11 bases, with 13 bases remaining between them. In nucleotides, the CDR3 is TGTGCTAGTGGTTTTTCCGCGGCCTACGCTTTCTTT. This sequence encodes CASGFSAAYAFF.

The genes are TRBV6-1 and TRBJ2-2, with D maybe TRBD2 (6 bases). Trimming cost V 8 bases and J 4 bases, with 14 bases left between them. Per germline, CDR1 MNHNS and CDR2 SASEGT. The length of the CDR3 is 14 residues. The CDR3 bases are TGTGCCAGCTATTCGGGACTCCCCACCGGGGAGCTGTTTTTT. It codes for CASYSGLPTGELFF.

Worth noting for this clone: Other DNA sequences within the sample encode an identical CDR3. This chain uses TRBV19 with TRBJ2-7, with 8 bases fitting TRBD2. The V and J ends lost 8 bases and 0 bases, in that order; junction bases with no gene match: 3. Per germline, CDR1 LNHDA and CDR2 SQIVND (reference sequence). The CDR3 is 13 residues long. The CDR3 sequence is CASSSGSSYEQYF. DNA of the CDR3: TGTGCCAGTTCCAGCGGGAGCTCCTACGAGCAGTACTTC.

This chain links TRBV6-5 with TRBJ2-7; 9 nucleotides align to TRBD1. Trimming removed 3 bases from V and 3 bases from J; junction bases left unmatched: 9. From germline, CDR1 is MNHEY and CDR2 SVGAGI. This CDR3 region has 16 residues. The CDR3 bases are TGTGCCAGCAGTTATGGTTGGCCGGACAGGGGCTACGAGCAGTACTTC. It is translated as CASSYGWPDRGYEQYF.

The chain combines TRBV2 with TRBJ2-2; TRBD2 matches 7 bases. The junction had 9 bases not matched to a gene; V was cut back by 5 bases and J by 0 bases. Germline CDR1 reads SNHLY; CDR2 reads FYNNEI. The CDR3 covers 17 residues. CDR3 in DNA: TGTGCCAGCAGTCAGAGGGAGGGGTTCGCGAACACCGGGGAGCTGTTTTTT. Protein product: CASSQREGFANTGELFF.

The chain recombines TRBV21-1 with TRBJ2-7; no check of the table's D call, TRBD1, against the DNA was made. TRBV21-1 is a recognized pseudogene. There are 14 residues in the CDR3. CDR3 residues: CASMQHGQGYEQYF. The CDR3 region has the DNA TGTGCCAGCATGCAACATGGACAGGGCTACGAGCAGTACTTC.

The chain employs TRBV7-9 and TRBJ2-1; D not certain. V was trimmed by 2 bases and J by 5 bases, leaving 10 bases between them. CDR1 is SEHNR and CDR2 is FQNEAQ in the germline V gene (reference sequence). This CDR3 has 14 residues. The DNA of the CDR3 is TGTGCCAGCAGCTTAAGCCCTTTTCACAATGAGCAGTTCTTC. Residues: CASSLSPFHNEQFF.

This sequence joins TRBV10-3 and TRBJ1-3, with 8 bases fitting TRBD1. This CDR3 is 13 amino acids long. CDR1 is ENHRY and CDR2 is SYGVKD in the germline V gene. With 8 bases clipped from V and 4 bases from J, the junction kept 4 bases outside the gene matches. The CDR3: CAIGQGAGNTIYF. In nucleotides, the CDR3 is TGTGCCATCGGACAGGGAGCAGGAAACACCATATATTTT.

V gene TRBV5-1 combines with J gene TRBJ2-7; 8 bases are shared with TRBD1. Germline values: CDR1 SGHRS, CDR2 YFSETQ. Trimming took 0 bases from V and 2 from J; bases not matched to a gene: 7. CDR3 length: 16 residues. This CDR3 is CASSLVSGGSPYEQYF. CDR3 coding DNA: TGCGCCAGCAGCTTGGTATCAGGGGGCTCACCCTACGAGCAGTACTTC.

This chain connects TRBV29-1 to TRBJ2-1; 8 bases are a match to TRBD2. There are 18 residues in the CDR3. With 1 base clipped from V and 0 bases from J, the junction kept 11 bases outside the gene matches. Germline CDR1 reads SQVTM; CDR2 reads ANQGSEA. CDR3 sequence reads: CSVEGVLSGASSYNEQFF. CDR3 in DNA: TGCAGCGTTGAAGGGGTGCTTAGCGGGGCCAGCTCCTACAATGAGCAGTTCTTC.

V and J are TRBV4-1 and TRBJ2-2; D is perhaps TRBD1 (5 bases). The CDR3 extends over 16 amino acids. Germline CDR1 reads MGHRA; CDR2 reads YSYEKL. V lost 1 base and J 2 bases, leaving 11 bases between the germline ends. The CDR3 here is CASSQGTWGNTGELFF. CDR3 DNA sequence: TGCGCCAGCAGCCAAGGGACATGGGGAAACACCGGGGAGCTGTTTTTT.

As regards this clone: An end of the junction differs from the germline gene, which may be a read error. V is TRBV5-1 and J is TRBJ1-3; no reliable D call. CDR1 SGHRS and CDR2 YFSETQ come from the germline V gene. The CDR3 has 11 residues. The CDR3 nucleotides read TGCGCCAGCAGCTTTGGGCAAACCAAGGTTTTT. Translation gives CASSFGQTKVF.

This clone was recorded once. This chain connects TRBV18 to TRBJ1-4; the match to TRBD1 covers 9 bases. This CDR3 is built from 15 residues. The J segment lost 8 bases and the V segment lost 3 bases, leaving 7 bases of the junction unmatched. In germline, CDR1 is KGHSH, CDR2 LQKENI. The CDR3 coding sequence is TGTGCCAGCTCACCCCCACAGGGGGCGAGGGAAAAACTGTTTTTT. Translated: CASSPPQGAREKLFF.